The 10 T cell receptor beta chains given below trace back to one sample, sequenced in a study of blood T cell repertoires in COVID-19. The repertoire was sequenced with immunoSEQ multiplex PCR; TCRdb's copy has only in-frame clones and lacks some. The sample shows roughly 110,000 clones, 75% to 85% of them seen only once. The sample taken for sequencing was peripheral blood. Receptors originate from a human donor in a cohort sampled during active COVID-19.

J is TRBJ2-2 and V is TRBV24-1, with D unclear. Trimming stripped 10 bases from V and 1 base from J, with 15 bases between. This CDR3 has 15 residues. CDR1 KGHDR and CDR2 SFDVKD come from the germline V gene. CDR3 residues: CATSNAAQNTGELFF. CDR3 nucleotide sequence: TGTGCCACGTCTAACGCGGCGCAGAACACCGGGGAGCTGTTTTTT.

The CDR3: CATRDRGEAFF. The DNA for the CDR3 is TGTGCCACCAGGGACAGAGGTGAAGCTTTCTTT. This chain uses TRBV24-1 with TRBJ1-1; TRBD1 is a possible D gene (6 bases). Germline assignment: CDR1 KGHDR and CDR2 SFDVKD. Trimming left V 7 bases short and J 7 bases short, with 9 bases between. The CDR3 is made up of 11 amino acids.

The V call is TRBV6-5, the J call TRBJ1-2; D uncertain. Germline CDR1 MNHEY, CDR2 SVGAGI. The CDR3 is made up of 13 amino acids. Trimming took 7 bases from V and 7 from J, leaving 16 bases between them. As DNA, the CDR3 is TGTGCCAGCACCCCACTCGGGTATCCTGGCTACACCTTC. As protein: CASTPLGYPGYTF.

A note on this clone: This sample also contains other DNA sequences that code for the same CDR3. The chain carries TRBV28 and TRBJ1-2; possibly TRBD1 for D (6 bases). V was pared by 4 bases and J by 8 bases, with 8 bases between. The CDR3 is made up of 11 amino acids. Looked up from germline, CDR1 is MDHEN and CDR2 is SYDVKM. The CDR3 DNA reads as TGTGCCAGCAGTTACAGGGACGGCTACACCTTC. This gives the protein CASSYRDGYTF.

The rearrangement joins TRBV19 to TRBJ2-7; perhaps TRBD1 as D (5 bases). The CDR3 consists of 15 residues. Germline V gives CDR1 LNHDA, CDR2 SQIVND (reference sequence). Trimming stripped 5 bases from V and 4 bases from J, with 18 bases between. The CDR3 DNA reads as TGTGCCAGTAGTCCCGGGCAGGGCTTCCTGTACGAGCAGTACTTC. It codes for CASSPGQGFLYEQYF.

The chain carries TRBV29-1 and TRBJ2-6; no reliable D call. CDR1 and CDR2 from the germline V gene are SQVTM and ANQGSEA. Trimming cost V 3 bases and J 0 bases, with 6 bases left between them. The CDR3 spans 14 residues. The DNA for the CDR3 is TGCAGCGTTGATGAGAGCTCTGGGGCCAACGTCCTGACTTTC. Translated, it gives CSVDESSGANVLTF.

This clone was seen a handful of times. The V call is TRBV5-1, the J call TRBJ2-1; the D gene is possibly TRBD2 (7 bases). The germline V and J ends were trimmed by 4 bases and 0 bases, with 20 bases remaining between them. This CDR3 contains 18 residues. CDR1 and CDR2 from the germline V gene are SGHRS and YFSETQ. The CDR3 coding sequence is TGCGCCAGCAGCCCGGGACACCGGGACTACAGCTCCTACAATGAGCAGTTCTTC. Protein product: CASSPGHRDYSSYNEQFF.

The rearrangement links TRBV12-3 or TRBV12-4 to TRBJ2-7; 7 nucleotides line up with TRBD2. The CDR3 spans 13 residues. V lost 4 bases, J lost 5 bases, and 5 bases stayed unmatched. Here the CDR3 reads CASSSGGLNEQYF. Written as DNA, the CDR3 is TGTGCCAGCAGTTCGGGGGGTCTGAACGAGCAGTACTTC.

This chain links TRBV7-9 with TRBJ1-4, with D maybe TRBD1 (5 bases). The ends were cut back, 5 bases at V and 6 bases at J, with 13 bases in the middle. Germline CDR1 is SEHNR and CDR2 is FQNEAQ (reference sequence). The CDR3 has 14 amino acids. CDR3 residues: CASSPGIYDEKLFF. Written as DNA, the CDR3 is TGTGCCAGCAGCCCAGGGATTTACGATGAAAAACTGTTTTTT.

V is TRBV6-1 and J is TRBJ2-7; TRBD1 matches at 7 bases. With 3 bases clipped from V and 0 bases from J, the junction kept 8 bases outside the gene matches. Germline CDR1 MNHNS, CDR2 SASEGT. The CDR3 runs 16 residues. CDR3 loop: CASSDIATGSSYEQYF. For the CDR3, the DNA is TGTGCCAGCAGTGATATCGCGACAGGGAGCTCCTACGAGCAGTACTTC.